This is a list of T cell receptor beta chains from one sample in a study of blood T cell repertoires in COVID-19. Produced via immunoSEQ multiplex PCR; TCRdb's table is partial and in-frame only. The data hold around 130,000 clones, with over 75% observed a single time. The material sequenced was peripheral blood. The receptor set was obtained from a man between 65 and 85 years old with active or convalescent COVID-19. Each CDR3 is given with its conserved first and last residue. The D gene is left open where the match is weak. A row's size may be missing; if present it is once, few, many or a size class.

CDR3 DNA: TGTGCCAGCAGTTACTTGGAGGGAGGCTACGAGCAGTACTTC
CDR3 protein: CASSYLEGGYEQYF
J gene: TRBJ2-7
V gene: TRBV6-6
D gene: .
clone size: .

CDR3 DNA: TGTGCCAGCAGTTTAAACTTCTCAGGGGGTAATTCACCCCTCCACTTT
CDR3 protein: CASSLNFSGGNSPLHF
J gene: TRBJ1-6
V gene: TRBV27
D gene: TRBD1
clone size: few

CDR3 DNA: TGTGCCAGCAGTAAGCCCGAGGGGGCTTACGAGCAGTACTTC
CDR3 protein: CASSKPEGAYEQYF
J gene: TRBJ2-7
V gene: TRBV5-4
D gene: TRBD1
clone size: .

CDR3 DNA: TGTGCCAGCAGTGAACAGGCTAGCGGAAACACCGGGGAGCTGTTTTTT
CDR3 protein: CASSEQASGNTGELFF
J gene: TRBJ2-2
V gene: TRBV2
D gene: TRBD2
clone size: once

CDR3 DNA: TGTGCCAGCAGCTTCAATTTCCTAATCGACAGGGTCCCTGGAAACACCATATATTTT
CDR3 protein: CASSFNFLIDRVPGNTIYF
J gene: TRBJ1-3
V gene: TRBV7-8
D gene: TRBD1
clone size: few

CDR3 DNA: TGTGCCAGCAGTTACTCGCGAGACAGGGGAAACACCATATATTTT
CDR3 protein: CASSYSRDRGNTIYF
J gene: TRBJ1-3
V gene: TRBV6-5
D gene: .
clone size: .

CDR3 DNA: TGTGCCAGCAGCCAACGACTAGCTGGGTACAATGAGCAGTTCTTC
CDR3 protein: CASSQRLAGYNEQFF
J gene: TRBJ2-1
V gene: TRBV7-3
D gene: TRBD2
clone size: .

CDR3 DNA: TGTGCCAGCAGCTTACAGGGGGCTCGGGAGCTGTTTTTT
CDR3 protein: CASSLQGARELFF
J gene: TRBJ2-2
V gene: TRBV7-2
D gene: TRBD1
clone size: .

CDR3 DNA: TGCGCCAGCAGCCAAGACGAGGCCGGCTATGGCTACACCTTC
CDR3 protein: CASSQDEAGYGYTF
J gene: TRBJ1-2
V gene: TRBV4-1
D gene: .
clone size: .

CDR3 DNA: TGTGCCACCAGCAGAGGATTCATCGGCGGGGTTGGAAACACCATATATTTT
CDR3 protein: CATSRGFIGGVGNTIYF
J gene: TRBJ1-3
V gene: TRBV15
D gene: .
clone size: .

CDR3 DNA: TGTGCCAGCAGTCCCGGGACAGGAGGGGTCAATGAGCAGTTCTTC
CDR3 protein: CASSPGTGGVNEQFF
J gene: TRBJ2-1
V gene: TRBV6-2/TRBV6-3
D gene: TRBD1
clone size: .

CDR3 DNA: TGTGCCAGCAGTTACTCGGGACTAGCGGGCTCAGAGACCCAGTACTTC
CDR3 protein: CASSYSGLAGSETQYF
J gene: TRBJ2-5
V gene: TRBV6-5
D gene: TRBD2
clone size: .

CDR3 DNA: TGTGCCAGCAGCGCCGGACTAGCGGGAGACACAGATACGCAGTATTTT
CDR3 protein: CASSAGLAGDTDTQYF
J gene: TRBJ2-3
V gene: TRBV9
D gene: TRBD2
clone size: .

CDR3 DNA: TGCGCCAGCAGCCTAACCTCTGGAAACACCATATATTTT
CDR3 protein: CASSLTSGNTIYF
J gene: TRBJ1-3
V gene: TRBV5-1
D gene: .
clone size: .

CDR3 DNA: TGTGCCAGCAGCTCAGCATGGAGCGGGAGGGACAATGAGCAGTTCTTC
CDR3 protein: CASSSAWSGRDNEQFF
J gene: TRBJ2-1
V gene: TRBV7-9
D gene: TRBD2
clone size: .

CDR3 DNA: TGTGCCTGGACCGAGGAGGGAAAGAGAACCCAGTACTTC
CDR3 protein: CAWTEEGKRTQYF
J gene: TRBJ2-5
V gene: TRBV30
D gene: .
clone size: once

CDR3 DNA: TGTGCCAGCAGGCAGACTAGCGGGCCAGATACGCAGTATTTT
CDR3 protein: CASRQTSGPDTQYF
J gene: TRBJ2-3
V gene: TRBV6-5
D gene: TRBD2
clone size: .

CDR3 DNA: TGTGCCAGCAGTAACGACAGGGGATACGAGCAGTACTTC
CDR3 protein: CASSNDRGYEQYF
J gene: TRBJ2-7
V gene: TRBV27
D gene: TRBD1
clone size: .

CDR3 DNA: TGCGCCAGCAGCGTGACAGGGGGCATGAACACTGAAGCTTTCTTT
CDR3 protein: CASSVTGGMNTEAFF
J gene: TRBJ1-1
V gene: TRBV5-1
D gene: TRBD1
clone size: .

CDR3 DNA: TGTGCCACCAGCAGAGGAGGTTCGGTCGAGAGACAGTACTTC
CDR3 protein: CATSRGGSVERQYF
J gene: TRBJ2-7
V gene: TRBV15
D gene: .
clone size: .

CDR3 DNA: TGCGCCAGCAGCTTGGCTAGTCCGCAAAACAATGAGCAGTTCTTC
CDR3 protein: CASSLASPQNNEQFF
J gene: TRBJ2-1
V gene: TRBV5-1
D gene: .
clone size: .

CDR3 DNA: TGCGCCAGCCAGACACGATATAGCAATCAGCCCCAGCATTTT
CDR3 protein: CASQTRYSNQPQHF
J gene: TRBJ1-5
V gene: TRBV5-1
D gene: .
clone size: .

CDR3 DNA: TGTGCCAGCAGCGCGGACAGGGTCAGAGGCTACACCTTC
CDR3 protein: CASSADRVRGYTF
J gene: TRBJ1-2
V gene: TRBV7-3
D gene: TRBD1
clone size: .

CDR3 DNA: TGTGCCAGCACCCTTAGCGGGACAGGGACTTACGAGCAGTACTTC
CDR3 protein: CASTLSGTGTYEQYF
J gene: TRBJ2-7
V gene: TRBV7-9
D gene: .
clone size: .

CDR3 DNA: TGTGCCAGCAGTCCTCCGGGACAGGGTAGTCAGCCCCAGCATTTT
CDR3 protein: CASSPPGQGSQPQHF
J gene: TRBJ1-5
V gene: TRBV6-6
D gene: TRBD1
clone size: .

CDR3 DNA: TGTGCCAGCAGTTTATTTCTCGGGACAGTCACGAACACTGAAGCTTTCTTT
CDR3 protein: CASSLFLGTVTNTEAFF
J gene: TRBJ1-1
V gene: TRBV28
D gene: TRBD1
clone size: .

CDR3 DNA: TGTGCCAGCAGTGACTCCGGAGTTAGGGAGCAGTTCTTC
CDR3 protein: CASSDSGVREQFF
J gene: TRBJ2-1
V gene: TRBV6-4
D gene: .
clone size: .

CDR3 DNA: TGTGCCAGCAGCGCGTTCAGGGGTGTAACGGACACTGAAGCTTTCTTT
CDR3 protein: CASSAFRGVTDTEAFF
J gene: TRBJ1-1
V gene: TRBV5-8
D gene: .
clone size: once

CDR3 DNA: TGTGCCAGCAGCGCCCAGACAGGGGCGAATGAAAAACTGTTTTTT
CDR3 protein: CASSAQTGANEKLFF
J gene: TRBJ1-4
V gene: TRBV7-8
D gene: TRBD1
clone size: .

CDR3 DNA: TGTGCCACCAGTGGACAGGGGGACACTGAAGCTTTCTTT
CDR3 protein: CATSGQGDTEAFF
J gene: TRBJ1-1
V gene: TRBV24-1
D gene: TRBD1
clone size: .

CDR3 DNA: TGTGCCAGCAGCAAAGTTGGCAGTCTTGTTTGCAATCAGCCCCAGCATTTT
CDR3 protein: CASSKVGSLVCNQPQHF
J gene: TRBJ1-5
V gene: TRBV21-1
D gene: .
clone size: .

CDR3 DNA: TGTGCCATCAGTGAGGCCGGACAGGGGGCCAGCACTGAAGCTTTCTTT
CDR3 protein: CAISEAGQGASTEAFF
J gene: TRBJ1-1
V gene: TRBV10-3
D gene: TRBD1
clone size: .

CDR3 DNA: TGTGCCAGCAGCTTAACGCGAGTGAACACTGAAGCTTTCTTT
CDR3 protein: CASSLTRVNTEAFF
J gene: TRBJ1-1
V gene: TRBV7-9
D gene: .
clone size: .

CDR3 DNA: TGTGCCAGCAGTTCCCTCTTTGTGGGGCCCGAGCAGTACTTC
CDR3 protein: CASSSLFVGPEQYF
J gene: TRBJ2-7
V gene: TRBV28
D gene: .
clone size: .

CDR3 DNA: TGTGCCAGCAGCATCCGGGACAGGGGGCTTGAGCAGTACTTC
CDR3 protein: CASSIRDRGLEQYF
J gene: TRBJ2-7
V gene: TRBV7-9
D gene: TRBD1
clone size: .

CDR3 DNA: TGTGCCAGCAGTTTAGGTCAGACAGCACAAGAGACCCAGTACTTC
CDR3 protein: CASSLGQTAQETQYF
J gene: TRBJ2-5
V gene: TRBV28
D gene: .
clone size: .

CDR3 DNA: TGTGCCAGCAGCCGACGCTACAGCGGGAGCCTTTACGGGGAGCTGTTTTTT
CDR3 protein: CASSRRYSGSLYGELFF
J gene: TRBJ2-2
V gene: TRBV5-4
D gene: TRBD2
clone size: .

CDR3 DNA: TGTGCCAGCACCCCGGACTACCCCCCTGTTGGCTACACCTTC
CDR3 protein: CASTPDYPPVGYTF
J gene: TRBJ1-2
V gene: TRBV6-5
D gene: .
clone size: .

CDR3 DNA: TGTGCCTCCCATAGGGGCACAGGGCGGGAGCAGTACTTC
CDR3 protein: CASHRGTGREQYF
J gene: TRBJ2-7
V gene: TRBV2
D gene: .
clone size: .

CDR3 DNA: TGTGCCAGCAGCCCAGGTGGACTAGCGGGCTACGAGCAGTACTTC
CDR3 protein: CASSPGGLAGYEQYF
J gene: TRBJ2-7
V gene: TRBV28
D gene: TRBD2
clone size: once

CDR3 DNA: TGTGCCAGCAAAGCGGGGGGCGGTACCGGGGAGCTGTTTTTT
CDR3 protein: CASKAGGGTGELFF
J gene: TRBJ2-2
V gene: TRBV2
D gene: TRBD2
clone size: .

CDR3 DNA: TGTGCCACTGGGGAACAGGGGATTAACTATGGCTACACCTTC
CDR3 protein: CATGEQGINYGYTF
J gene: TRBJ1-2
V gene: TRBV19
D gene: TRBD1
clone size: .

CDR3 DNA: TGTGCCAGCAGCCAGTGGAGGAACACCGGGGAGCTGTTTTTT
CDR3 protein: CASSQWRNTGELFF
J gene: TRBJ2-2
V gene: TRBV14
D gene: .
clone size: .

CDR3 DNA: TGTGCCAGCAGTACATCGATCCTTCCTGAGGGTGGCACAGATACGCAGTATTTT
CDR3 protein: CASSTSILPEGGTDTQYF
J gene: TRBJ2-3
V gene: TRBV28
D gene: .
clone size: .

CDR3 DNA: TGTGCCAGCTCACTCGGACTAGCGCCTAACGCGAACACCGGGGAGCTGTTTTTT
CDR3 protein: CASSLGLAPNANTGELFF
J gene: TRBJ2-2
V gene: TRBV18
D gene: TRBD2
clone size: .

CDR3 DNA: TGCAGCGTTGGATTCGGCTATGGCTACACCTTC
CDR3 protein: CSVGFGYGYTF
J gene: TRBJ1-2
V gene: TRBV29-1
D gene: .
clone size: .

CDR3 DNA: TGCGCCAGCAGCCCGGACAGGGTAGAAGATGAGCAGTTCTTC
CDR3 protein: CASSPDRVEDEQFF
J gene: TRBJ2-1
V gene: TRBV5-1
D gene: TRBD1
clone size: .

CDR3 DNA: TGTGCCAGCAGCCCCGGGACTGGCTACGAGCAGTACTTC
CDR3 protein: CASSPGTGYEQYF
J gene: TRBJ2-7
V gene: TRBV28
D gene: .
clone size: .

CDR3 DNA: TGTGCCAGCAGCTTAGACAGGGGTAGGGAGCAGTACTTC
CDR3 protein: CASSLDRGREQYF
J gene: TRBJ2-7
V gene: TRBV11-2
D gene: .
clone size: .

CDR3 DNA: TGTGCCAGCAGCGGCGGGACAGGGGGCTTCGATACGCAGTATTTT
CDR3 protein: CASSGGTGGFDTQYF
J gene: TRBJ2-3
V gene: TRBV9
D gene: TRBD1
clone size: .

CDR3 DNA: TGTGCCAGCAGCAACAGGGTAGGTCAGCCCCAGCATTTT
CDR3 protein: CASSNRVGQPQHF
J gene: TRBJ1-5
V gene: TRBV7-2
D gene: .
clone size: .

CDR3 DNA: TGTGCCAGTAGAAATCCTTCTGGGGCCAACGTCCTGACTTTC
CDR3 protein: CASRNPSGANVLTF
J gene: TRBJ2-6
V gene: TRBV19
D gene: .
clone size: .

CDR3 DNA: TGTGCCAGCAGCCCTAGCGCGGCAGGCTATGGCTACACCTTC
CDR3 protein: CASSPSAAGYGYTF
J gene: TRBJ1-2
V gene: TRBV7-9
D gene: .
clone size: .

CDR3 DNA: TGTGCCAGCAGCTTAGGAAGACAGGAGAGCTACACCTTC
CDR3 protein: CASSLGRQESYTF
J gene: TRBJ1-2
V gene: TRBV7-8
D gene: .
clone size: .

CDR3 DNA: TGCGCCAGCAGCTTGGGACAGGCCACCAATGAGCAGTTCTTC
CDR3 protein: CASSLGQATNEQFF
J gene: TRBJ2-1
V gene: TRBV5-1
D gene: .
clone size: .

CDR3 DNA: TGCGCCAGCAGCATCGGGAGTTCCAACAATGAGCAGTTCTTC
CDR3 protein: CASSIGSSNNEQFF
J gene: TRBJ2-1
V gene: TRBV5-1
D gene: .
clone size: .

CDR3 DNA: TGTGCCGTACGGGACAGCGGGCTCAGTCAGCCCCAGCATTTT
CDR3 protein: CAVRDSGLSQPQHF
J gene: TRBJ1-5
V gene: TRBV2
D gene: TRBD1
clone size: .

CDR3 DNA: TGTGCCAGCAGCCGGAACAGGGTTGTAGGAAACACCATATATTTT
CDR3 protein: CASSRNRVVGNTIYF
J gene: TRBJ1-3
V gene: TRBV2
D gene: .
clone size: .